What follows are 11 T cell receptor beta chains derived from one specimen sequenced in a study of immune characterization of retroperitoneal liposarcoma. TCRdb reanalysed the PCR reads using MiXCR and keeps one entry per CDR3 protein. The sample has approximately 10,000 distinct CDR3 sequences; about a quarter are singletons. The sequenced sample was tumor tissue. Receptor source: a female donor with retroperitoneal liposarcoma.

The genes are TRBV11-2 and TRBJ2-7; D not resolved. V was pared by 1 base and J by 7 bases, with 8 bases between. This CDR3 is built from 12 residues. Germline V gene lookup returns CDR1 SGHAT and CDR2 FQNNGV. DNA for the CDR3: TGTGCCAGCAGCTTAGGGCGGAATGAGCAGTACTTC. It codes for CASSLGRNEQYF.

This clonotype was seen at least ten times. This chain connects TRBV11-3 to TRBJ2-3; D remains ambiguous. This CDR3 has 13 residues. The germline V and J ends were trimmed by 5 bases and 10 bases, with 16 bases remaining between them. The germline V gene has CDR1 SGHNT and CDR2 YENEEA. CDR3 in DNA: TGTGCCAGCAGCAACAAGGTTATGAACGCGCAGTATTTT. It is translated as CASSNKVMNAQYF.

The V gene is TRBV6-4, the J gene TRBJ2-2; 11 bases fit TRBD1. Germline V gene lookup returns CDR1 MRHNA and CDR2 SNTAGT. This CDR3 is built from 16 residues. V lost 0 bases, J lost 6 bases, and 3 bases stayed unmatched. The CDR3 here is CASSDSGTGGPGELFF. The CDR3 bases are TGTGCCAGCAGTGACTCCGGGACAGGGGGACCCGGGGAGCTGTTTTTT.

The gene calls are TRBV6-1 and TRBJ2-1; D remains unclear. Near its end, the DNA agrees better with TRBJ2-7, so the J call may be wrong. CDR3 length equals 13 residues. Germline CDR1 reads MNHNS; CDR2 reads SASEGT. The CDR3 is CASSDEAHYEQYF. Written as DNA, the CDR3 is TGTGCCAGCAGTGATGAGGCGCACTACGAGCAGTACTTC.

This clonotype was counted ten times or more. The chain combines TRBV6-1 with TRBJ1-1; D may be TRBD1 (6 bases). Germline values: CDR1 MNHNS, CDR2 SASEGT. Trimming pared 2 bases from V and 6 bases from J, leaving 10 bases between. This CDR3 comprises 13 residues. This chain's CDR3 is CASSELRTAEAFF. In DNA, the CDR3 is TGTGCCAGCAGTGAATTAAGGACAGCTGAAGCTTTCTTT.

V gene TRBV11-2 combines with J gene TRBJ2-5; TRBD1 aligns across 7 bases. This CDR3 spans 17 amino acids. Per germline, CDR1 SGHAT and CDR2 FQNNGV. V dropped 0 bases and J dropped 4; count of bases not matched to a gene: 11. CDR3 nucleotide sequence: TGTGCCAGCAGCTTAGATTCCGCCCTAGGGGGCAGAGAGACCCAGTACTTC. Translating gives CASSLDSALGGRETQYF.

This clonotype was detected a few times. This chain uses TRBV27 with TRBJ2-3; TRBD2 aligns across 7 bases. V was clipped by 1 base and J by 2 bases; unmatched bases: 18. Per germline, CDR1 MNHEY and CDR2 SMNVEV (reference sequence). The CDR3 is made up of 20 amino acids. CDR3 amino acids: CASSLYRRPWGGDYTDTQYF. In nucleotides, the CDR3 is TGTGCCAGCAGTTTATACCGACGACCCTGGGGGGGGGACTACACAGATACGCAGTATTTT.

The table lists this clonotype with many counts. The chain couples TRBV6-1 to TRBJ2-2; D unresolved. This CDR3 has 12 amino acids. Germline CDR1 and CDR2: MNHNS and SASEGT. Deletions cut 5 bases from V and 6 bases from J, with 7 bases between. In DNA, the CDR3 is TGTGCCAGCAGTTATCTAGCCGGGGAGCTGTTTTTT. Amino acids: CASSYLAGELFF.

This chain links TRBV11-1 with TRBJ2-3; D assignment may be TRBD1 or TRBD2 (5 bases each). Trimming left V 5 bases short and J 0 bases short, with 15 bases between. The CDR3 covers 16 residues. Germline V gene sequence: CDR1 SGHAT, CDR2 FQDESV (reference sequence). This CDR3 is CASSLRDVSSTDTQYF. The CDR3 DNA reads TGTGCCAGCAGCCTCCGGGACGTATCTAGCACAGATACGCAGTATTTT.

By proportion, this clonotype is medium-sized (0.01 to 0.1%). This chain joins TRBV27 and TRBJ2-1; possibly TRBD1 or TRBD2 for D (5 bases each). The J call may be in error: the DNA end matches TRBJ2-7 better. From germline, CDR1 is MNHEY and CDR2 SMNVEV (reference sequence). This CDR3 is built from 16 residues. The CDR3, as DNA: TGTGCCAGCAGTATCCCGGGACGGGGCTCCTACAATGAGCAGTACTTC. It translates to CASSIPGRGSYNEQYF.

In this sample, this clonotype turned up many times. The chain recombines TRBV12-3 or TRBV12-4 with TRBJ2-1, with 7 bases matching TRBD2. The V gene end was trimmed by 10 bases and the J gene end by 5 bases; junction bases not matched to a gene: 11. The length of the CDR3 is 14 residues. The CDR3 is CATRLAGFNNEQFF. CDR3 nucleotides: TGTGCCACCCGATTAGCGGGCTTTAACAATGAGCAGTTCTTC.